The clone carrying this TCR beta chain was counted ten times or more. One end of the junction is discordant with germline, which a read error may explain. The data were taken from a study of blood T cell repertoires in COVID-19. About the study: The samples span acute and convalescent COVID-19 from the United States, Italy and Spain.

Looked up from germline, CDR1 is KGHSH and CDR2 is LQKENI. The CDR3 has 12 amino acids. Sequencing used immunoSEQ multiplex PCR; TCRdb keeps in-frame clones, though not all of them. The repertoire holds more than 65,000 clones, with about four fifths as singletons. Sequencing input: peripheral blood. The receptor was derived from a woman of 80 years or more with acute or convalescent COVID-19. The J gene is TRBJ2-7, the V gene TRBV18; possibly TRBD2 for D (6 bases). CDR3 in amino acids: CASSPDVEGRNF. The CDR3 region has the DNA TGTGCCAGCTCACCGGATGTGGAGGGGAGGAACTTC.